Reported below is one TCR beta chain. The clone's antigen remains unknown. Nothing much larger sits one base from this clone, and base qualities are not available. The time point tag for this specimen amounts to: baseline before first vaccination. The vaccinee samples were drawn from two UK trials, COV001 and COV002, one of which was a single-blind randomized controlled phase 2/3 trial testing AZD1222 (ChAdOx1 nCoV-19) in healthy adults. Trial participant PBMC samples were collected at day 0 and day 28 after the second dose for TCRbeta chain sequencing. The CDR3 regions of human TCRbeta chains were analyzed by immunosequencing. In the source study's methods: Repertoire TCRs were checked for matches against a reference library of SARS-CoV-2-specific TCRs that had been generated using the MIRA antigen-specificity platform. Breadth meant the fraction of unique TCRs that were SARS-CoV-2-associated, whereas depth meant the fraction of total T cells that were SARS-CoV-2-associated. Using the MIRA data, each spike-specific TCR was mapped to the spike region that the TCR reacts to and placed in a CD4 or CD8 class. Log10-transformed breadth and depth values were compared by one-way ANOVA with Sidak's multiple comparisons tests. This immuneACCESS table, as held by TCRdb, lists in-frame sequences with V and J called but not all clones. Of the missing ones, under half trace to an unresolved V gene in checked studies; the others have no known cause. V, J and clone size derive from that table, while D and trimming were established from the DNA sequence. This sample comprises tens of thousands of clones, nearly 90% of them detected only once. Roughly 21% of the sample goes to the ten largest clones.

Reading the germline V gene (reference sequence) gives CDR1 LGHDT and CDR2 YNNKEL. Counted from cysteine to phenylalanine, this CDR3 has 16 amino acids. The retained sequence is limited to the CDR3, 48 bases, with the frame set at the first base. Trimming takes 1 base from V and 4 bases from J, and the germline ends sit 17 bases apart. The data originate from a study of T cell responses to AZD1222 COVID-19 vaccine (dated by TCRdb to the early 2020s). For the wider study: AZD1222 recipients whose second dose came at about 4 weeks and those whose second dose came at about 12 weeks were combined into one group, since spike-specific TCR depth and breadth did not differ between the two schedules. A total of about 230 trial participants underwent TCR sequencing, of whom about 200 received two doses of AZD1222 and some 26 received two doses of the MenACWY control vaccine. Trial participants were enrolled by age into 18-55, 56-69 and 70-plus year subgroups, with approximately 150, 30 and 60 TCR-sequenced participants respectively.

The paper's findings and limits, for the study overall: Participants were mostly white British and included more females than males, and it was suggested by the authors that clonal diversity may have been underestimated. A significant rise in spike-specific TCR breadth and depth was observed after two AZD1222 doses relative to day 0 and relative to MenACWY recipients. Because no samples from the day 14 peak response were available, repertoires could be characterized only after the peak T cell response. The whole spike protein was spanned by vaccine-associated CD4 TCRs, and dominant responses were seen in regions 160-218 and 743-854. Nearly half of unique spike-specific TCRs reportedly recognized epitopes outside regions mutated in the B.1.351 and B.1.1.7 variants. In the small 56-69-year group, the increase in depth fell short of significance, most likely because of low power. Only six or seven AZD1222 recipients were SARS-CoV-2 seropositive at baseline, limiting conclusions about previously exposed vaccinees.

The chain joins TRBV3-1 (or the pseudogene TRBV3-2) to TRBJ2-7, with a weak D call of TRBD1 (6 bases match). The TCR was taken from an adult in good health. This specimen consisted of peripheral blood, obtained on day 0 of AZD1222 vaccination. The encoded CDR3 is CASSQGTQGWLYEQYF. At the DNA level, the sequence is TGTGCCAGCAGCCAAGGGACCCAGGGGTGGCTTTACGAGCAGTACTTC.